The entry that follows covers one T cell receptor (beta chain) sequence. The antigen is not known. The data belong to a study of monozygotic twins with inflammatory bowel disease. Study results and caveats: Especially with disease activity, IBD patients shared fewer clonotypes with others than healthy twins did.

Germline lookup yields CDR1 SEHNR and CDR2 FQNEAQ (reference sequence). The CDR3 is 14 residues long. Nested PCRs (approximately 16 and 10 cycles, two total) were applied to TCRalpha and TCRbeta cDNA. Using the 5' RACE reads, TCRdb records one entry per CDR3 protein without DNA. Recorded for this sample: about 160,000 distinct CDR3 sequences. This receptor was taken from a human donor with ulcerative colitis or Crohn's disease, or a healthy co-twin of an affected twin (not recorded which). This chain joins TRBV7-9 and TRBJ1-6. Sequences were obtained from blood. The CDR3 is CASSSRGLQLPLHF.